Sequencing of this T cell receptor (beta chain) was carried out in a study of blood T cell repertoires in COVID-19. Overall study context: The study drew acute and convalescent COVID-19 samples from the United States, Italy and Spain.

Cohort assignment relied on participant-reported clinical history. Using immunoSEQ multiplex PCR, the repertoire was profiled, and TCRdb retains in-frame clones only, with some absent. The table shows about 210,000 clones, with 80% to 85% occurring only once. The CDR3 totals 13 residues. In germline, CDR1 is SNHLY, CDR2 FYNNEI. Trimming cost V 5 bases and J 5 bases; bases outside gene matches: 5. Sample: PBMCs or T cells enriched from blood (not recorded which). The sequence came from a woman aged 50 to 60 with acute COVID-19. The chain carries TRBV2 and TRBJ2-5, with 7 bases identical to TRBD1. CDR3 sequence reads: CASSRQGGETQYF. The CDR3 DNA sequence: TGTGCCAGCAGTCGACAGGGCGGCGAGACCCAGTACTTC.